This T cell receptor (beta chain) was captured in a study of T-cell reconstitution after alpha-beta-depleted transplantation in children. Findings of the study overall: Expanded graft clones, several hundred of them, were reportedly the source of alpha-beta T cells about two months after transplant. Surviving recipient T cells and thymic progenitors underlay high day-60 TCRbeta diversity in some patients.

Preparation of the TCRbeta library involved a method that used unique molecular identifiers. One entry per CDR3 protein results from TCRdb running MiXCR on the PCR reads. The table lists around 700,000 distinct CDR3 sequences, around 14% of them singletons. With regard to this clonotype: The antigen remains undetermined.

The clonotype originates from a girl aged 2 to 10 with congenital amegakaryocytic thrombocytopenia, due to receive a stem cell transplant. This material consisted of PBMCs, taken before TCRalphabeta/CD19-depleted stem cell transplant.

The CDR3 sequence is CASSDGRLGNEQFF. DNA of the CDR3: TGTGCCAGCAGCGACGGGAGGCTCGGAAATGAGCAGTTCTTC. The chain couples TRBV3-1 to TRBJ2-1, with TRBD2 identical over 7 bases. The CDR3 consists of 14 residues. Germline-derived CDR1 and CDR2 are LGHDT and YNNKEL (reference sequence). V trimming: 5 bases; J trimming: 7 bases; junction bases outside the gene matches: 8.